What follows describes a single TCR beta chain. The data stem from a study of blood T cell repertoires in COVID-19. Study summary: There were acute and convalescent COVID-19 samples, and they came from the United States, Italy and Spain.

The CDR3 runs 16 residues. Germline V gene data show CDR1 as LNHDA and CDR2 as SQIVND (reference sequence). V dropped 3 bases and J dropped 5 bases, with 19 bases sitting between them. Per the authors' pipeline: Nucleated cell number was recorded as an estimate derived from reference gene primer amplification. TCRdb's table, derived via immunoSEQ multiplex PCR, lists solely in-frame clones and lacks some. V and J calls plus clone size are reproduced from that table; the DNA served to infer D and trimming. The table has 45,000 to 55,000 clones, roughly 83% seen once. The sample consisted of peripheral blood. The receptor was isolated from a human donor in a cohort sampled during active COVID-19. V is TRBV19 and J is TRBJ2-5, with a possible D match to TRBD2 (6 bases). The CDR3 bases are TGTGCCAGTAGTATTGGAGGGGCCTCGCGAAGGGAGACCCAGTACTTC. It encodes CASSIGGASRRETQYF.